One sample yielded the 18 T cell receptor beta chains listed below, sequenced in a study of spatial heterogeneity in lung cancer. Sample time point: sample taken at primary tumor resection. The study sequenced unsorted whole RNA from tumor, nontumor lung or frozen PBMC. TCRdb called the 5' RACE reads again in MiXCR, with one record for every CDR3 protein. The sample contains about 82,000 distinct CDR3 sequences, over 9.5% of which appear only once. This specimen was PBMCs, taken at surgery. These receptor sequences come from a male donor with early-stage non-small cell lung cancer.

This clonotype was observed many times. V gene TRBV5-1 combines with J gene TRBJ2-1, with a possible D match to TRBD2 (5 bases). Trimming left V 1 base short and J 1 base short, with 9 bases between. The CDR3 is made up of 15 amino acids. Germline loops: CDR1 SGHRS, CDR2 YFSETQ. Here the CDR3 reads CASSLNTGSYNEQFF. The CDR3 bases are TGCGCCAGCAGCTTGAATACGGGATCCTACAATGAGCAGTTCTTC.

This clonotype was counted a few times. The rearrangement uses TRBV4-2 and TRBJ2-1, with 15 bases matching TRBD2. The CDR3 is made up of 19 amino acids. Germline CDR1 reads LGHNA; CDR2 reads YNFKEQ. V lost 4 bases and J lost 8; bases outside the gene matches: 15. CDR3 DNA sequence: TGTGCCAGCAGCCCCGGGACTAGCGGGAGGATTGGGGACGGCCATGAGCAGTTCTTC. It yields the protein CASSPGTSGRIGDGHEQFF.

The chain recombines TRBV27 with TRBJ1-6; no clear D. This CDR3 is 10 amino acids long. Trimming took 6 bases from V and 14 from J, leaving 8 bases between them. Germline V gene lookup returns CDR1 MNHEY and CDR2 SMNVEV (reference sequence). The DNA for the CDR3 is TGTGCCAGCAGCGCCTCAGCCCTCCACTTT. Protein sequence: CASSASALHF.

The chain employs TRBV29-1 and TRBJ2-5, with D perhaps matching TRBD1 (5 bases). The CDR3 loop spans 12 amino acids. Germline V gene lookup returns CDR1 SQVTM and CDR2 ANQGSEA. V was shortened by 6 bases and J by 3 bases, with 11 bases between the two germline ends. The CDR3 is CSVAQGKETQYF. CDR3 DNA: TGCAGCGTAGCCCAGGGAAAAGAGACCCAGTACTTC.

The chain links TRBV12-5 to TRBJ1-1; the match to TRBD1 covers 7 bases. CDR3 length: 12 amino acids. Germline CDR1 is LGHNT and CDR2 is FRNRAP. The CDR3: CASRVDRAEAFF. The CDR3 DNA reads as TGTGCCAGCAGAGTTGACAGGGCTGAAGCTTTCTTT.

In the case of this clonotype: A much larger clone is a single base away; this may be a read error. This chain joins TRBV5-5 and TRBJ1-5; TRBD1 is a possible D gene (5 bases). The CDR3 runs 15 residues. Per the germline V gene, CDR1 is SGHKS and CDR2 is YYEKEE (reference sequence). The CDR3 reads CVSSLIIGAPQPQHF. The CDR3 DNA sequence: TGTGTCAGCAGCTTAATTATCGGGGCCCCACAGCCCCAGCATTTT. The complete variable domain, with remaining parts taken from reference TRBV5-5 and TRBJ1-5, reads DAGVTQSPTHLIKTRGQQVTLRCSPISGHKSVSWYQQVLGQGPQFIFQYYEKEERGRGNFPDRFSARQFPNYSSELNVNALLLGDSALYLCVSSLIIGAPQPQHFGDGTRLSIL.

This clonotype has just a few counts. This CDR3 reads CSVSQGREAFF. In nucleotides, the CDR3 is TGCAGCGTATCGCAGGGAAGGGAAGCTTTCTTT. The chain is built from TRBV29-1 and TRBJ1-1, with D possibly matching TRBD1 (5 bases). The CDR3 contains 11 residues. With 6 bases removed from V and 8 bases from J, the gap between germline ends came to 13 bases. In germline, CDR1 is SQVTM, CDR2 ANQGSEA.

This clonotype was recorded at least ten times. The chain links TRBV10-3 to TRBJ1-3; the D is unclear. With 4 bases removed from V and 7 bases from J, the gap between germline ends came to 8 bases. The germline V gene has CDR1 ENHRY and CDR2 SYGVKD. This CDR3 region has 12 residues. The CDR3 DNA follows: TGTGCCATCAGTGCCGCCGTGAACACCATATATTTT. Its translation is CAISAAVNTIYF.

This clonotype has a handful of counts. The V call is TRBV20-1, the J call TRBJ2-3; 14 nucleotides line up with TRBD2. Looked up from germline, CDR1 is DFQATT and CDR2 is SNEGSKA (reference sequence). CDR3 length equals 13 residues. V lost 8 bases, J lost 5 bases, and 3 bases stayed unmatched. The CDR3 sequence is CSPGLAGVDTQYF. The CDR3 DNA reads TGCAGTCCGGGACTAGCGGGAGTAGATACGCAGTATTTT.

This clonotype has at least ten counts. The chain recombines TRBV2 with TRBJ1-2, with D maybe TRBD1 (5 bases). The CDR3 runs to 14 residues. CDR1 and CDR2 from the germline V gene are SNHLY and FYNNEI. The V end lost 6 bases, the J end lost 5 bases, and 16 bases lay between the germline ends. The CDR3 is CASRGLGVKYGYTF. In DNA, the CDR3 is TGTGCCAGCAGGGGGTTAGGGGTAAAATATGGCTACACCTTC.

As for this clonotype: This may come from a read error, since a much larger clone is one base off. The chain joins TRBV9 to TRBJ1-5; maybe TRBD1 (6 bases). Trimming pared 3 bases from V and 0 bases from J, leaving 16 bases between. The CDR3 length is 17 residues. CDR1 SGDLS and CDR2 YYNGEE come from the germline V gene. The CDR3 reads CASSEVTGAYSNQPQHF. CDR3 DNA: TGTGCCAGCAGCGAGGTGACAGGAGCTTATAGCAATCAGCCCCAGCATTTT.

This clonotype was counted a few times. V and J are TRBV21-1 and TRBJ2-7; the table gives TRBD1 as D, unverified against the DNA. TRBV21-1 is recorded as a pseudogene. The CDR3 sequence is 17 residues long. The CDR3 loop reads CASSWYSPGTLLYEQYF. The CDR3 region has the DNA TGTGCCAGCAGCTGGTATTCCCCCGGGACACTTCTCTACGAGCAGTACTTC.

This clonotype came up a few times. The chain links TRBV6-1 to TRBJ1-4; D gene ambiguous. V was trimmed by 0 bases and J by 8 bases, leaving 10 bases between them. CDR3 length: 14 residues. Germline V gene data show CDR1 as MNHNS and CDR2 as SASEGT. The DNA for the CDR3 is TGTGCCAGCAGTGAAGCGCGGGTCGGCGAAAAACTGTTTTTT. Encoded protein: CASSEARVGEKLFF.

This chain joins TRBV24-1 and TRBJ2-1, with 16 bases lining up with TRBD2. V was pared by 10 bases and J by 6 bases, with 8 bases of the junction left unmatched. Germline CDR1 KGHDR, CDR2 SFDVKD. The CDR3 runs 16 residues. CDR3 in DNA: TGTGCCACTACCGGGACTAGCGGGAGGGGCAGCAATGAGCAGTTCTTC. Encoded protein: CATTGTSGRGSNEQFF.

In its sample, this clonotype was seen a few times. This rearrangement joins TRBV2 to TRBJ2-3; maybe TRBD2 (5 bases). Germline-derived CDR1 and CDR2 are SNHLY and FYNNEI. The CDR3 length is 13 residues. V lost 4 bases and J 2 bases, leaving 7 bases between the germline ends. The CDR3 coding sequence is TGTGCCAGCAGTGGGGAGACCACAGATACGCAGTATTTT. This codes for CASSGETTDTQYF.

This clonotype appeared a few times. The chain's CDR3 is CASSAGTGSLAKNIQYF. CDR3 DNA sequence: TGCGCCAGCAGCGCAGGCACAGGGTCTCTAGCCAAAAACATTCAGTACTTC. V and J are TRBV5-1 and TRBJ2-4; tentative D call: TRBD1 (6 bases). Germline CDR1 and CDR2: SGHRS and YFSETQ. Deletions cut 4 bases from V and 0 bases from J, with 17 bases between. The CDR3 is made up of 17 amino acids.

This clonotype was seen many times. The DNA for the CDR3 is TGTGCCAGCAGCCAGGGGACTGAAGCTTTCTTT. Its protein is CASSQGTEAFF. The chain is built from TRBV3-1 and TRBJ1-1; D gene unclear. Trimming pared 3 bases from V and 5 bases from J, leaving 4 bases between. Per the germline V gene, CDR1 is LGHDT and CDR2 is YNNKEL (reference sequence). This CDR3 is built from 11 residues.

This clonotype has a count of ten or more. The chain has TRBV20-1 and TRBJ1-2; D is possibly TRBD1 (5 bases). The CDR3 spans 13 residues. Germline V gives CDR1 DFQATT, CDR2 SNEGSKA (reference sequence). V gave up 5 bases and J gave up 8 bases, with 18 bases separating them. The CDR3, as DNA: TGCAGTGCTGCCATCGGGACCCAAGAAGGCTACACCTTC. Translation: CSAAIGTQEGYTF.